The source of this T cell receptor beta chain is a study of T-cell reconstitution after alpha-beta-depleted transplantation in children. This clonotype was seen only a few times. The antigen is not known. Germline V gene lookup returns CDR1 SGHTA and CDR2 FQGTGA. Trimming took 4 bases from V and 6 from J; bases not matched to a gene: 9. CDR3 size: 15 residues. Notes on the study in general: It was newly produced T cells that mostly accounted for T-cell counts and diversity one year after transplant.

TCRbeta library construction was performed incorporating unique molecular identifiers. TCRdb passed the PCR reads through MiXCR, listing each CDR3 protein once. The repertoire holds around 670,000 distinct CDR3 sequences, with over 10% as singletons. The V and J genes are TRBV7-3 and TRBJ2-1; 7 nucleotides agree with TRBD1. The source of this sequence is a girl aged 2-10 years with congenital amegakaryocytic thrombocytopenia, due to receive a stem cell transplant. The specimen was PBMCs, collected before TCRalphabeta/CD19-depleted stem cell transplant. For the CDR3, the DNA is TGTGCCAGCAGCTCCCTGGCGGACAGGCGCAATGAGCAGTTCTTC. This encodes CASSSLADRRNEQFF.